These 24 T cell receptor beta chains were all obtained from the same sample, sequenced in a study of blood T cell repertoires in COVID-19 (dated by TCRdb to about 2020). Receptors were amplified or captured by the immunoSEQ multiplex PCR assay. What TCRdb holds here is the immuneACCESS table cut down to in-frame rearrangements. Part of the clones is not present; checked against another copy, under half of the missing clones reflect an unresolved V gene, and the others are unexplained. This sample is represented by about 130,000 clones; roughly 90% of them were singletons. The top ten constitute 2.5% to 3% of the sample. The sequencing sample was made of peripheral blood. These receptors originate from a man aged 55 to 70 with active or convalescent COVID-19.

The chain combines TRBV5-1 with TRBJ2-2; D remains ambiguous. The CDR3 sequence is 12 residues long. V lost 4 bases and J 6 bases, leaving 7 bases between the germline ends. From germline, CDR1 is SGHRS and CDR2 YFSETQ. The CDR3 protein is CASSREAGELFF. CDR3 bases: TGCGCCAGCAGCCGAGAGGCCGGGGAGCTGTTTTTT.

The chain joins TRBV28 to TRBJ1-2; TRBD1 agrees at 8 bases. CDR1 MDHEN and CDR2 SYDVKM come from the germline V gene. Trimming took 5 bases from V and 1 from J; bases not matched to a gene: 9. This CDR3 is built from 16 residues. CDR3 nucleotide sequence: TGTGCCAGCAGTCCAGGGGGCAGTAAGGGTAACTATGGCTACACCTTC. Translation gives CASSPGGSKGNYGYTF.

V gene TRBV28 combines with J gene TRBJ1-1; TRBD1 aligns across 10 bases. V gave up 6 bases and J gave up 4 bases; unmatched junction bases: 8. This CDR3 comprises 15 residues. CDR1 MDHEN and CDR2 SYDVKM come from the germline V gene. CDR3 sequence reads: CASSIPGQGSTEAFF. Here the CDR3 DNA reads TGTGCCAGCAGCATCCCGGGACAGGGGAGCACTGAAGCTTTCTTT. Combining the CDR3 with reference TRBV28 and TRBJ1-1 gives the whole variable domain DVKVTQSSRYLVKRTGEKVFLECVQDMDHENMFWYRQDPGLGLRLIYFSYDVKMKEKGDIPEGYSVSREKKERFSLILESASTNQTSMYLCASSIPGQGSTEAFFGQGTRLTVV.

The J gene is TRBJ2-7, the V gene TRBV6-2 or TRBV6-3; 11 bases are a match to TRBD2. The junction had 0 bases not matched to a gene; V was cut back by 0 bases and J by 2 bases. The CDR3 is made up of 15 amino acids. Germline CDR1 and CDR2: MNHEY and SVGEGT. The CDR3 is CASSYSGLAAYEQYF. CDR3 DNA sequence: TGTGCCAGCAGTTACTCGGGACTAGCGGCCTACGAGCAGTACTTC.

The V call is TRBV6-6, the J call TRBJ2-1, with TRBD2 as a possible D gene (5 bases). Trimming pared 5 bases from V and 6 bases from J, leaving 8 bases between. There are 12 residues in the CDR3. The germline CDR1 and CDR2 sequences are MNHNY and SVGAGI (reference sequence). CDR3 loop: CASSRAGNEQFF. The CDR3 DNA is TGTGCCAGCAGTAGGGCGGGCAATGAGCAGTTCTTC.

Note on this clone: Other nucleotide sequences in the sample specify the same CDR3. The rearrangement uses TRBV6-2 or TRBV6-3 and TRBJ1-5; weak D call: TRBD1 (5 bases). The V gene lost 5 bases and the J gene lost 7 bases, with 6 bases spanning the gap. CDR3 length: 11 residues. Germline CDR1 reads MNHEY; CDR2 reads SVGEGT. CDR3 in DNA: TGTGCCAGCAGTCAGGGCCAGCCCCAGCATTTT. It translates to CASSQGQPQHF.

The chain uses TRBV9 and TRBJ2-5, with TRBD1 matching 9 bases. Trimming at V came to 7 bases and at J to 3 bases, leaving 13 bases not matched to a gene. The CDR3 runs 16 residues. Germline V gene sequence: CDR1 SGDLS, CDR2 YYNGEE. Written as DNA, the CDR3 is TGTGCCAGCTCCGGGGGAAGGACAGGGGTAGAAGAGACCCAGTACTTC. Residues: CASSGGRTGVEETQYF.

This chain joins TRBV7-9 and TRBJ1-1, with TRBD1 identical over 8 bases. The CDR3 length is 15 residues. Germline CDR1 SEHNR, CDR2 FQNEAQ (reference sequence). Trimming at V came to 11 bases and at J to 1 base, leaving 12 bases not matched to a gene. In nucleotides, the CDR3 is TGTGCCGCCGCCGCTTTCACAGGGGGGAACACTGAAGCTTTCTTT. It is translated as CAAAAFTGGNTEAFF.

This rearrangement joins TRBV13 to TRBJ2-7; perhaps TRBD2 as D (6 bases). CDR3 length equals 16 residues. Trimming took off 5 bases at V and 4 bases at J, with 21 bases between the two ends. Germline V gene data show CDR1 as PRHDT and CDR2 as FYEKMQ (reference sequence). CDR3 nucleotides: TGTGCCAGCAGCATACGGGGACGGTCCGGAGGGTACGAGCAGTACTTC. Protein: CASSIRGRSGGYEQYF.

This clone appeared once. The chain links TRBV25-1 to TRBJ1-4; 8 bases align to TRBD1. This CDR3 spans 14 amino acids. Germline assignment: CDR1 MGHDK and CDR2 SYGVNS. V lost 6 bases and J lost 3; bases outside the gene matches: 3. This chain's CDR3 is CASSLQGANEKLFF. The CDR3 DNA sequence: TGTGCCAGCAGCCTACAGGGGGCTAATGAAAAACTGTTTTTT.

This chain uses TRBV5-1 with TRBJ1-1; TRBD1 agrees at 10 bases. Germline assignment: CDR1 SGHRS and CDR2 YFSETQ. This CDR3 region has 14 residues. V was clipped by 4 bases and J by 6 bases; unmatched bases: 6. The CDR3 DNA reads TGCGCCAGCAGCGTGGGACAGGGGATGGCTGAAGCTTTCTTT. It encodes CASSVGQGMAEAFF.

This clone was picked up a small number of times. The chain carries TRBV3-1 (or the pseudogene TRBV3-2) and TRBJ2-1; D might be TRBD2 (6 bases). V was cut by 1 base and J by 6 bases, with 7 bases left in between. Germline CDR1 is LGHDT and CDR2 is YNNKEL (reference sequence). The length of the CDR3 is 13 residues. CDR3 in amino acids: CASSQAGGNEQFF. DNA for the CDR3: TGTGCCAGCAGCCAAGCCGGGGGCAATGAGCAGTTCTTC.

The gene calls are TRBV28 and TRBJ2-3; 9 bases are shared with TRBD2. This CDR3 comprises 18 residues. The trim removed 3 bases at V and 4 bases at J, leaving 14 bases unmatched. Per germline, CDR1 MDHEN and CDR2 SYDVKM. The CDR3 sequence is CASSFVGGGSGSPDTQYF. CDR3 in DNA: TGTGCCAGCAGTTTCGTGGGGGGCGGTAGCGGGAGCCCAGATACGCAGTATTTT.

In DNA form, the CDR3 reads TGTGCCAGCAGCAAAAACAGAGTTGGGGCCAGAAGGGGCTACACCTTC. Amino acid sequence: CASSKNRVGARRGYTF. The chain is built from TRBV21-1 and TRBJ1-2; the table calls TRBD1, which could not be checked here. TRBV21-1 is reported as a pseudogene. This CDR3 is built from 16 residues.

The chain links TRBV7-8 to TRBJ1-1, with D possibly being TRBD1 (6 bases). Germline lookup yields CDR1 SGHVS and CDR2 FQNEAQ. Trimming took 6 bases from V and 5 from J, leaving 16 bases between them. CDR3 length: 14 amino acids. CDR3 region: CASSFLGGRTEAFF. The CDR3 coding sequence is TGTGCCAGCAGTTTCCTCGGGGGGCGGACTGAAGCTTTCTTT.

The chain couples TRBV5-1 to TRBJ1-3; TRBD1 agrees at 7 bases. This CDR3 spans 15 amino acids. Germline loops: CDR1 SGHRS, CDR2 YFSETQ. Losses at the gene ends were 0 bases for V and 4 bases for J; bases not matched to a gene: 4. The CDR3 is CASSLVQGIGNTIYF. The DNA of the CDR3 is TGCGCCAGCAGCTTGGTACAGGGGATCGGAAACACCATATATTTT.

The chain has TRBV2 and TRBJ2-7; D remains unclear. This CDR3 contains 13 residues. Germline V CDR1 and CDR2: SNHLY, FYNNEI. V dropped 2 bases and J dropped 7 bases, with 12 bases sitting between them. The CDR3 nucleotides are TGTGCCAGCAGTGAATTTTTCACCCAGGAGCAGTACTTC. Amino acid sequence: CASSEFFTQEQYF.

V and J are TRBV7-9 and TRBJ2-3; 7 positions agree with TRBD2. CDR3 size: 19 residues. CDR1 is SEHNR and CDR2 is FQNEAQ in the germline V gene (reference sequence). V lost 4 bases and J lost 1; bases outside the gene matches: 17. CDR3 sequence (DNA): TGTGCCAGCAGCTCCTTTGAGGGAGGGACTCAGCCTGGCACAGATACGCAGTATTTT. Its protein product is CASSSFEGGTQPGTDTQYF.

This rearrangement joins TRBV7-4 to TRBJ1-2, with no clear D. This CDR3 is 17 amino acids long. Trimming shortened V by 1 base and J by 1 base, and 16 bases separated the two germline ends. Germline lookup yields CDR1 SGHVT and CDR2 SQSDAQ. This chain's CDR3 is CASSLGVMGGVNYGYTF. Here the CDR3 DNA reads TGTGCCAGCAGCTTAGGGGTGATGGGTGGAGTTAACTATGGCTACACCTTC.

The chain is built from TRBV19 and TRBJ1-2; 9 bases fit TRBD1. The V gene's germline CDR1 is LNHDA and CDR2 SQIVND (reference sequence). V gave up 7 bases and J gave up 7 bases; unmatched junction bases: 10. This CDR3 contains 14 residues. The CDR3 sequence is CASTPRGQGIGYTF. The CDR3 DNA follows: TGTGCCAGTACCCCGCGGGGACAGGGAATTGGCTACACCTTC.

DNA for the CDR3: TGTGCCAGCAGCTCCGGGAGACGGACCGGGGAGCTGTTTTTT. It codes for CASSSGRRTGELFF. The V call is TRBV3-1 (or the pseudogene TRBV3-2), the J call TRBJ2-2; tentative D call: TRBD2 (6 bases). The V gene lost 5 bases and the J gene lost 5 bases, with 12 bases spanning the gap. Germline V gene data show CDR1 as LGHDT and CDR2 as YNNKEL (reference sequence). The CDR3 loop spans 14 amino acids.

The table lists this clone with a count of one. V gene TRBV18 combines with J gene TRBJ2-7, with 11 bases aligning to TRBD2. In germline, CDR1 is KGHSH, CDR2 LQKENI. The CDR3 has 14 residues. V dropped 4 bases and J dropped 6; count of bases not matched to a gene: 5. CDR3 bases: TGTGCCAGCTCACGGGGACTAGCGGCCCCCGAGCAGTACTTC. Translating gives CASSRGLAAPEQYF.

This chain links TRBV5-4 with TRBJ2-7; 10 nucleotides align to TRBD2. The V and J ends lost 4 bases and 0 bases, in that order; junction bases with no gene match: 4. CDR1 and CDR2 from the germline V gene are SGHNT and YYREEE (reference sequence). This CDR3 has 15 amino acids. The CDR3 loop reads CASSARTSGSYEQYF. Here the CDR3 DNA reads TGTGCCAGCAGCGCTAGGACTAGCGGCTCCTACGAGCAGTACTTC. The full variable domain, its missing parts supplied by reference TRBV5-4 and TRBJ2-7, is ETGVTQSPTHLIKTRGQQVTLRCSSQSGHNTVSWYQQALGQGPQFIFQYYREEENGRGNFPPRFSGLQFPNYSSELNVNALELDDSALYLCASSARTSGSYEQYFGPGTRLTVT.

V and J are TRBV7-2 and TRBJ2-1, with TRBD2 identical over 12 bases. Germline lookup yields CDR1 SGHTA and CDR2 FQGNSA. After removal of 6 bases from V and 7 bases from J, the junction contained 7 bases not matched to a gene. CDR3 length: 15 residues. CDR3 sequence reads: CASSKTSGSRNEQFF. In DNA form, the CDR3 reads TGTGCCAGCAGTAAGACTAGCGGGAGTCGGAATGAGCAGTTCTTC.